This T cell receptor beta chain was identified during a study of graft-versus-host responses after intestinal transplantation. Turning to the study itself: Recipients underwent multivisceral, liver-intestinal, or isolated intestinal transplants. The study gave all recipients anti-thymocyte globulin induction, then tacrolimus and steroids for two to three years. Findings and caveats of the study: Some GvH clones were seen earlier in gut or blood, suggesting intestinal origin. Early HvG declines after transplant were associated with peak circulating GvH clone levels.

Per germline, CDR1 MNHEY and CDR2 SMNVEV (reference sequence). The CDR3 sequence is 13 residues long. Trimming took 3 bases from V and 4 from J; bases not matched to a gene: 1. In its sample, this clone was seen once. Its antigen is unidentified. Profiled with immunoSEQ multiplex PCR; TCRdb holds only in-frame clones, not every one. The sample has about 130,000 clones; around 90% are singletons. Material: unstimulated CD4+ T cells sorted from spleen or lymph node cells, obtained before intestinal transplant. This TCR came from a human donor who received an intestinal transplant. The rearrangement links TRBV27 to TRBJ2-3, with 7 bases fitting TRBD1. The CDR3 reads CASSFTGADTQYF. CDR3 DNA sequence: TGTGCCAGCAGTTTTACAGGGGCAGATACGCAGTATTTT.